The sequence of this T cell receptor (beta chain) was determined in a study of Ad26.COV2.S vaccination and SARS-CoV-2 variants. Trimming took 4 bases from V and 0 from J, leaving 14 bases between them. The germline V gene has CDR1 KGHDR and CDR2 SFDVKD. This CDR3 region has 16 residues. Here immunoSEQ multiplex PCR was the method, and the copy in TCRdb shows in-frame clones only, minus some. The profile shows about 680,000 clones, more than 70% of them singletons. Regarding treatment: over 15 received Ad26.COV2.S at low or high dose, single or two shots; roughly five received placebo; per-sample allocation not given. Each sample was drawn 63 days after the first injection (of vaccine or placebo). Boston supplied an adult donor aged 18-55 years. An Ad26 vector expressing Wuhan-strain SARS-CoV-2 spike constituted the vaccine.

The clonotype was recovered from a person aged 18 to 59 who received the Ad26.COV2.S COVID-19 vaccine or a placebo. The chain uses TRBV24-1 and TRBJ1-2; D not certain. Material: peripheral blood, obtained in a trial of Ad26.COV2.S vaccine versus placebo. The CDR3 nucleotides are TGTGCCACCAGTGAACCAAAGACATTCCCTAACTATGGCTACACCTTC. Its translation: CATSEPKTFPNYGYTF.